The 23 T cell receptor beta chains below were found in one sample sequenced in a study of cytomegalovirus exposure and HLA in healthy donors. Researchers ran the PCR with 60 Vbeta and 13 Jbeta primers. Only in-frame clones appear in the TCRdb table, and some are missing; sequencing was by immunoSEQ multiplex PCR. The table has some 140,000 clones, 74% seen once. Sample: PBMCs. These receptors all stem from a man aged 30 to 39 in good health and CMV-seronegative.

The V gene is TRBV6-1, the J gene TRBJ1-1; tentative D call: TRBD1 (6 bases). CDR1 is MNHNS, CDR2 SASEGT, per germline. The CDR3 consists of 11 residues. V gave up 6 bases and J gave up 7 bases, with 9 bases separating them. This chain's CDR3 is CASRQGIEAFF. DNA for the CDR3: TGTGCCAGCAGACAGGGCATTGAAGCTTTCTTT.

The rearrangement joins TRBV2 to TRBJ2-7; TRBD2 aligns across 15 bases. The CDR3 extends over 14 amino acids. V was clipped by 8 bases and J by 6 bases; unmatched bases: 5. CDR1 SNHLY and CDR2 FYNNEI come from the germline V gene. The CDR3 sequence is CASQGTSGGSEQYF. The CDR3 region has the DNA TGTGCCAGCCAGGGGACTAGCGGGGGGAGCGAGCAGTACTTC.

This chain uses TRBV4-3 with TRBJ2-5; 7 bases match TRBD1. The DNA end favors TRBJ2-7, so the J call may be wrong. Germline assignment: CDR1 LGHNA and CDR2 YSLEER. This CDR3 is built from 16 residues. Here the CDR3 DNA reads TGCGCCAGCAGCCAAGAACTGACAGGGATGGTCTACGAGCAGTACTTC. This encodes CASSQELTGMVYEQYF.

The chain uses TRBV19 and TRBJ1-4, with D tentatively TRBD1 (5 bases). The CDR3 has 14 amino acids. CDR1 LNHDA and CDR2 SQIVND come from the germline V gene (reference sequence). With 3 bases removed from V and 3 bases from J, the gap between germline ends came to 8 bases. The CDR3 sequence: CASSIWGSNEKLFF. DNA of the CDR3: TGTGCCAGTAGTATTTGGGGCTCTAATGAAAAACTGTTTTTT.

This chain connects TRBV18 to TRBJ2-3; 10 bases agree with TRBD2. Per the germline V gene, CDR1 is KGHSH and CDR2 is LQKENI. This CDR3 is 18 amino acids long. Trimming took 1 base from V and 4 from J; bases not matched to a gene: 11. CDR3 residues: CASSPLEGTSAPPDTQYF. CDR3 DNA sequence: TGTGCCAGCTCACCACTAGAAGGGACTAGCGCTCCCCCAGATACGCAGTATTTT.

The chain carries TRBV28 and TRBJ1-4; the D gene is possibly TRBD1 (6 bases). The germline CDR1 and CDR2 sequences are MDHEN and SYDVKM. This CDR3 comprises 14 residues. V lost 6 bases to trimming and J lost 2 bases, with 10 bases between them. The CDR3 loop is CASSYQGTNEKLFF. CDR3 sequence (DNA): TGTGCCAGCAGCTACCAGGGGACTAATGAAAAACTGTTTTTT.

The V gene is TRBV28, the J gene TRBJ1-2; D not resolved. Germline V gene sequence: CDR1 MDHEN, CDR2 SYDVKM. This CDR3 is built from 15 residues. Trimming took off 3 bases at V and 3 bases at J, with 14 bases between the two ends. The CDR3 spells CASSFFSRQHYGYTF. In DNA, the CDR3 is TGTGCCAGCAGTTTTTTTTCGCGGCAGCACTATGGCTACACCTTC.

The chain employs TRBV29-1 and TRBJ2-1; 9 positions match TRBD1. The CDR3 covers 11 residues. The germline CDR1 and CDR2 sequences are SQVTM and ANQGSEA. V trimming: 5 bases; J trimming: 8 bases; junction bases outside the gene matches: 1. The CDR3 reads CSVRTGDEQFF. CDR3 DNA sequence: TGCAGCGTTAGGACAGGGGATGAGCAGTTCTTC.

This clone has more than one count but fewer than ten. This chain links TRBV2 with TRBJ1-5, with D perhaps matching TRBD1 (5 bases). V shed 8 bases and J shed 3 bases, with 17 bases lying between them. The germline V gene has CDR1 SNHLY and CDR2 FYNNEI. The CDR3 runs 15 residues. The CDR3 region is CASGFDSLFNQPQHF. The DNA of the CDR3 is TGTGCCAGCGGATTTGACAGTCTATTCAATCAGCCCCAGCATTTT.

Only one count was recorded for this clone. The V call is TRBV29-1, the J call TRBJ1-5, with unresolved D. Germline V lookup: CDR1 SQVTM, CDR2 ANQGSEA. Trimming pared 1 base from V and 11 bases from J, leaving 12 bases between. The CDR3 sequence is 12 residues long. The CDR3 nucleotides are TGCAGCGTTGAAGGGCCAAGCGGGGCCCAGCATTTT. It translates to CSVEGPSGAQHF.

The J gene is TRBJ2-6, the V gene TRBV14; maybe TRBD1 (6 bases). Trimming cost V 1 base and J 8 bases, with 21 bases left between them. The CDR3 runs 18 residues. CDR1 and CDR2 (germline): SGHDN, FVKESK. CDR3 sequence (DNA): TGTGCCAGCAGCCAAGGTGTCAGGGGTCTGTCTGAGACCAACGTCCTGACTTTC. It yields the protein CASSQGVRGLSETNVLTF.

The chain has TRBV6-5 and TRBJ2-3, with D possibly TRBD1 on 8 matching bases. V lost 5 bases, J lost 4 bases, and 16 bases lay in between. This CDR3 has 15 amino acids. Germline V gene lookup returns CDR1 MNHEY and CDR2 SVGAGI. The chain's CDR3 is CASSNRGGPADTQYF. The DNA of the CDR3 is TGTGCCAGCAGTAACAGGGGGGGCCCAGCAGATACGCAGTATTTT.

The chain links TRBV5-1 to TRBJ2-1, with 8 bases aligning to TRBD2. With 4 bases clipped from V and 12 bases from J, the junction kept 6 bases outside the gene matches. The CDR3 runs 12 residues. The germline V gene has CDR1 SGHRS and CDR2 YFSETQ. The CDR3: CASSPGGVVQFF. DNA of the CDR3: TGCGCCAGCAGCCCGGGAGGGGTCGTGCAGTTCTTC.

The chain is built from TRBV7-8 and TRBJ2-7; TRBD2 matches 8 bases. J was trimmed by 5 bases and V by 1 base; bases with no gene match: 4. Germline lookup yields CDR1 SGHVS and CDR2 FQNEAQ. The CDR3 is made up of 14 amino acids. As DNA, the CDR3 is TGTGCCAGCAGCTTAGAAGCGGGGGACGACGAGCAGTACTTC. Translated: CASSLEAGDDEQYF.

CDR3 loop: CASSPGPAGASYEQYF. The CDR3 nucleotides are TGTGCCAGCAGTCCCGGCCCGGCGGGAGCCTCCTACGAGCAGTACTTC. The V call is TRBV28, the J call TRBJ2-7, with 7 bases that match TRBD2. This CDR3 spans 16 amino acids. The germline CDR1 and CDR2 sequences are MDHEN and SYDVKM. V gave up 5 bases and J gave up 0 bases; unmatched junction bases: 10.

The genes are TRBV19 and TRBJ1-2; 11 bases fit TRBD1. Germline loops: CDR1 LNHDA, CDR2 SQIVND (reference sequence). Germline trimming cut 7 bases from V and 7 bases from J; bases unmatched to any gene: 14. This CDR3 comprises 16 residues. The CDR3, as DNA: TGTGCCAGTAAGGAATGGGGGACAGGGGGATTGTTTGGCTACACCTTC. It translates to CASKEWGTGGLFGYTF.

The chain uses TRBV6-1 and TRBJ2-7; D possibly corresponds to TRBD2 (6 bases). The CDR3 consists of 13 residues. From germline, CDR1 is MNHNS and CDR2 SASEGT. The V gene lost 8 bases and the J gene lost 4 bases, with 15 bases spanning the gap. The CDR3 DNA follows: TGTGCCAGCGGGCGGGGCGCGGGTTACGAGCAGTACTTC. It codes for CASGRGAGYEQYF.

The chain recombines TRBV27 with TRBJ2-7; D is unresolved. The germline V gene has CDR1 MNHEY and CDR2 SMNVEV (reference sequence). V lost 1 base and J lost 3, with 10 bases in between. The CDR3 length is 14 residues. CDR3 residues: CASSLFSGHYEQYF. Here the CDR3 DNA reads TGTGCCAGCAGTTTATTTTCAGGCCACTACGAGCAGTACTTC.

This chain connects TRBV11-3 to TRBJ2-2; 14 bases align to TRBD2. This CDR3 contains 17 residues. Germline V gene lookup returns CDR1 SGHNT and CDR2 YENEEA. Germline trimming cut 4 bases from V and 5 bases from J; bases unmatched to any gene: 6. CDR3 residues: CASSSGTSGGRTGELFF. CDR3 coding DNA: TGTGCCAGCAGCTCGGGGACTAGCGGGGGAAGGACCGGGGAGCTGTTTTTT. The full variable domain, its missing parts supplied by reference TRBV11-3 and TRBJ2-2, is EAGVVQSPRYKIIEKKQPVAFWCNPISGHNTLYWYLQNLGQGPELLIRYENEEAVDDSQLPKDRFSAERLKGVDSTLKIQPAELGDSAVYLCASSSGTSGGRTGELFFGEGSRLTVL.

V gene TRBV6-5 combines with J gene TRBJ2-3; 7 positions agree with TRBD1. Germline CDR1 and CDR2: MNHEY and SVGAGI. Unmatched junction bases numbered 7, after V lost 5 bases and J lost 2 bases. This CDR3 contains 15 residues. For the CDR3, the DNA is TGTGCCAGCAGTGCCTCGGGGACAGTCACAGATACGCAGTATTTT. Amino acids: CASSASGTVTDTQYF.

The gene calls are TRBV5-4 and TRBJ1-1; D is perhaps TRBD1 (6 bases). In germline, CDR1 is SGHNT, CDR2 YYREEE (reference sequence). The CDR3 has 12 residues. The V and J ends lost 3 bases and 7 bases respectively, with 10 bases between them. The CDR3 DNA is TGTGCCAGCAGCTCGGGAGGGGGTGAAGCTTTCTTT. It is translated as CASSSGGGEAFF.

The V and J genes are TRBV7-9 and TRBJ2-7; tentatively, D is TRBD1 (5 bases). Germline CDR1 is SEHNR and CDR2 is FQNEAQ (reference sequence). This CDR3 has 14 residues. With 2 bases removed from V and 2 bases from J, the gap between germline ends came to 10 bases. The CDR3 loop is CASSLTGNPYEQYF. CDR3 DNA: TGTGCCAGCAGCTTAACAGGCAATCCCTACGAGCAGTACTTC. Supplemented by reference TRBV7-9 and TRBJ2-7, the full variable domain reads DTGVSQNPRHKITKRGQNVTFRCDPISEHNRLYWYRQTLGQGPEFLTYFQNEAQLEKSRLLSDRFSAERPKGSFSTLEIQRTEQGDSAMYLCASSLTGNPYEQYFGPGTRLTVT.

The chain links TRBV14 to TRBJ2-7, with TRBD1 matching over 8 bases. The germline CDR1 and CDR2 sequences are SGHDN and FVKESK. This CDR3 spans 13 amino acids. J gave up 6 bases and V 6 bases, and 7 bases lay outside the gene matches. CDR3 sequence: CASSDRGLGEQYF. The DNA of the CDR3 is TGTGCCAGCAGTGACAGGGGCTTAGGCGAGCAGTACTTC.